This TCR beta chain was sequenced in a study of blood T cell repertoires in COVID-19. Turning to the study itself: T cells, B-cell-depleted T cells, or PBMCs provided the cDNA or gDNA that served as material.

This clone has a single count. Enrolment of Seattle patients took place during active infection, and they were followed longitudinally. V shed 6 bases and J 0 bases; nucleotides not matched to a gene: 7. Germline CDR1 MDHEN, CDR2 SYDVKM. The CDR3 totals 15 residues. Per the original data handling: Amplified reference gene primers provided the basis for estimating nucleated cell counts. Method: immunoSEQ multiplex PCR; TCRdb's copy keeps in-frame clones and lacks some. The D gene and trimming were derived from the DNA, and the V and J assignments and clone size from that table. The profile shows 150,000 to 200,000 clones, 70% to 85% of them singletons.

This sequence originates from a woman in her thirties or forties with COVID-19, enrolled during active disease. The rearrangement links TRBV28 to TRBJ2-7; 8 bases are shared with TRBD1. Sequenced input: peripheral blood. The CDR3 sequence: CASRAGTGYSYEQYF. As DNA, the CDR3 is TGTGCCAGCAGGGCCGGGACAGGCTACTCCTACGAGCAGTACTTC.